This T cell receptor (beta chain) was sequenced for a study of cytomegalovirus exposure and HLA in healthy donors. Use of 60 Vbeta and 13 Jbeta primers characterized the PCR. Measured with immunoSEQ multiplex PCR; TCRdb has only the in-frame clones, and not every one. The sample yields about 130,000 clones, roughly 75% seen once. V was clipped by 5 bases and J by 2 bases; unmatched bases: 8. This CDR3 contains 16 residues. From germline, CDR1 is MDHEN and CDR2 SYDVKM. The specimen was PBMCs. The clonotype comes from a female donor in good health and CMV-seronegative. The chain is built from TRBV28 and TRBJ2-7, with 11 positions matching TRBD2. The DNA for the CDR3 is TGTGCCAGCAGTCAACTTGGACTAGCGGGTACCTACGAGCAGTACTTC. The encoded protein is CASSQLGLAGTYEQYF.